Below are 2 T cell receptor beta chains sequenced from a single sample in a study of shared clonotypes between healthy human individuals. Profiled with immunoSEQ multiplex PCR; TCRdb holds only in-frame clones, not every one. The sample holds some 1,600,000 clones, approximately 98% seen once. The specimen sequenced was naive CD4+ T cells sorted from blood. Sample subset: CD45RA+ positively selected. Receptors originate from a man aged 25 to 40 in good health.

The chain couples TRBV7-9 to TRBJ2-1, with D perhaps given as TRBD1 or TRBD2 (5 bases each). The CDR3 covers 16 residues. Per the germline V gene, CDR1 is SEHNR and CDR2 is FQNEAQ (reference sequence). The ends were cut back, 5 bases at V and 0 bases at J, with 14 bases in the middle. The CDR3, as DNA: TGTGCCAGCAGCCTAAGGGACCGGAGCTCCTACAATGAGCAGTTCTTC. It codes for CASSLRDRSSYNEQFF.

The chain carries TRBV9 and TRBJ2-2; D gene ambiguous. Germline CDR1 is SGDLS and CDR2 is YYNGEE. CDR3 size: 15 residues. The V and J ends lost 0 bases and 5 bases respectively, with 11 bases between them. CDR3 coding DNA: TGTGCCAGCAGCGTAGTATCCCACGAGACCGGGGAGCTGTTTTTT. It is translated as CASSVVSHETGELFF. The whole variable domain, filled in from reference TRBV9 and TRBJ2-2, reads DSGVTQTPKHLITATGQRVTLRCSPRSGDLSVYWYQQSLDQGLQFLIQYYNGEERAKGNILERFSAQQFPDLHSELNLSSLELGDSALYFCASSVVSHETGELFFGEGSRLTVL.